This TCR beta chain was captured by sequencing in a study of blood T cell repertoires in COVID-19 (dated by TCRdb to 2020 to 2022). About the full investigation: The collaborator samples originated in the United States, Italy and Spain and spanned the acute and convalescent phases of COVID-19. The prospective study material was composed of cDNA or gDNA derived from T cells, B-cell-depleted T cells, or PBMCs. Deeply sampled blood TCRbeta repertoires from subjects exposed to, actively infected with, or recovered from COVID-19 were included in the dataset. The repertoires were made available in a free public database intended to serve as a resource for research on the immune response to SARS-CoV-2. The samples were drawn from two sources: the first 160 participants of the ongoing ImmuneRACE study, and approximately 1,300 subjects contributed by 6 global collaborators. A de-identified subject ID, COVID-19 status, age in years and sex were almost always included in the sample metadata. Where available, HLA class I and class II types were taken from metadata supplied by the sample provider and were not determined by assay-based typing.

TCRbeta CDR3 regions were amplified from genomic DNA using the immunoSEQ Assay, a bias-controlled multiplex PCR. The paper's data handling went like this. Nucleated cell counts per sample were estimated from amplification of reference gene primers within the assay. To quantify the absolute abundance of each unique TCRbeta CDR3 rearrangement, sequence reads were collapsed and filtered. For each sample, productive Simpson clonality was calculated by taking the square root of Simpson's diversity index across productive rearrangements. TCRdb retrieved this table from immuneACCESS and kept in-frame rearrangements only. Not all clones are present; in checked studies, unresolved V genes account for under half, and no reason is known for the remainder. The DNA was the basis for D and trimming; V, J and clone size are from that table. This sample gives 200,000 to 250,000 clones in total; 70% to 90% of them show up just once. Clones ranked in the top ten supply around 3.1% of the sample.

The research as a whole found: The quantity of clinical and demographic metadata differed by source and by participant and was supplied without curation.

The collaborating institutions used their own protocols to collect whole blood in K2EDTA tubes. For TCRbeta analysis, collaborators shipped samples as frozen whole blood, isolated PBMCs, or DNA extracted from either of those sample types. Spanning cysteine to phenylalanine, the CDR3 consists of 15 amino acids. The kept DNA is CDR3 alone, 45 bases in frame from the first base. The junction carries 13 bases between V and J, which are trimmed by 0 bases and 10 bases respectively. Of note for this clone: Its antigen is not yet known. No much larger clone is present one base from it, and per-base qualities are unavailable.

This clonotype was obtained from a man aged 60 to 75 with acute or convalescent COVID-19. This sequence uses TRBV23-1 and TRBJ1-6; the D segment could be TRBD1, given 6 matching bases. TRBV23-1 is an open reading frame whose function is uncertain. Material for sequencing was peripheral blood. The DNA is as follows: TGCGCCAGCAGTCAATCATGGGGGAGGGGGTCACCCCTCCACTTT. This is translated as CASSQSWGRGSPLHF.